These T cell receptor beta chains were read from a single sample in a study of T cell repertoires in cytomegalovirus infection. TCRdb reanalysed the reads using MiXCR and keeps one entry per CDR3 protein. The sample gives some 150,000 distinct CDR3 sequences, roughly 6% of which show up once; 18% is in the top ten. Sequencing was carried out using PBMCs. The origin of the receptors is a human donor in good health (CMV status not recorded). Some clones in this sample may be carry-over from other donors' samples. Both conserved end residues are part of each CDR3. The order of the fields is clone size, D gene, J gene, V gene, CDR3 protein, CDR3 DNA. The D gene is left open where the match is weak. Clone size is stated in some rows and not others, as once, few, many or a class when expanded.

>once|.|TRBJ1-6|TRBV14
CASSQDRERNSPLHF
TGTGCCAGCAGCCAAGACAGGGAGCGGAATTCACCCCTCCACTTT
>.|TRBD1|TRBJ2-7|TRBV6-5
CASSSDRGPYEQYF
TGTGCCAGCAGTTCGGACAGGGGTCCCTACGAGCAGTACTTC
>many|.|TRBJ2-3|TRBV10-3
CAISEGRDTQYF
TGTGCCATCAGTGAGGGAAGAGATACGCAGTATTTT
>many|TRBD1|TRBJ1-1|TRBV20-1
CSARGEGAMNTEAFF
TGCAGTGCTAGAGGGGAGGGGGCAATGAACACTGAAGCTTTCTTT
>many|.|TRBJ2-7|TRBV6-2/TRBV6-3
CASSRTRQVRYEQYF
TGTGCCAGCAGCCGCACCCGACAGGTCCGTTACGAGCAGTACTTC
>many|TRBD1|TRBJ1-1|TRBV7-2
CASSLRRVQGGLGSTEAFF
TGTGCCAGCAGCTTGAGGAGGGTCCAGGGGGGCCTTGGGTCGACTGAAGCTTTCTTT
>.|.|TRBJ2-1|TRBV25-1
CASSDQTSRDNEQFF
TGTGCCAGCAGTGACCAGACCAGCCGCGACAATGAGCAGTTCTTC
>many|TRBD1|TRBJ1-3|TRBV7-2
CATNEPGQGARNTIYF
TGTGCCACCAATGAACCGGGACAGGGGGCAAGAAACACCATATATTTT
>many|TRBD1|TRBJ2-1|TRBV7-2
CASSPGTGDEQFF
TGTGCCAGCAGCCCCGGGACAGGGGATGAGCAGTTCTTC
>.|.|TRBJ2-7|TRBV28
CASTGTHREQYF
TGTGCCAGCACGGGCACCCATCGCGAGCAGTACTTC
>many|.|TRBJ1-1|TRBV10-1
CASSEGTGRRTEAFF
TGCGCCAGCAGTGAGGGGACGGGGCGAAGGACTGAAGCTTTCTTT
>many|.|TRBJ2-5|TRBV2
CASSLDRGGGQETQYF
TGTGCCAGCAGTCTGGACCGAGGCGGCGGACAAGAGACCCAGTACTTC
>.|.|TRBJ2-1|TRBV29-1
CSVEYPVQGVVYNEQFF
TGCAGCGTTGAATACCCCGTCCAGGGCGTCGTGTACAATGAGCAGTTCTTC
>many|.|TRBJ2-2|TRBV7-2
CASSLVDLSGELFF
TGTGCCAGCAGCCTGGTCGATTTATCCGGGGAGCTGTTTTTT
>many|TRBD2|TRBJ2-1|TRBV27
CASSHASGFSSYNEQFF
TGTGCCAGCAGTCACGCTAGCGGGTTTAGCTCCTACAATGAGCAGTTCTTC
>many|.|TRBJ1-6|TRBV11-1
CASSSTSNSPLHF
TGTGCCAGCAGCTCCACGTCTAATTCACCCCTCCACTTT
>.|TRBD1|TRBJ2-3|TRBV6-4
CASSQDRGRTDTQYF
TGTGCCAGCAGTCAGGACAGGGGCCGCACAGATACGCAGTATTTT
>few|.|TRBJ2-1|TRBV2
CASSGVGGQFEQFF
TGTGCCAGCAGTGGAGTCGGGGGACAGTTTGAGCAGTTCTTC
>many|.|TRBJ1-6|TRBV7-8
CASSPDWTASSYNSPLHF
TGTGCCAGCAGCCCCGACTGGACAGCGAGCTCCTATAATTCACCCCTCCACTTT
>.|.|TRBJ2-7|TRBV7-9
CASRLGISYEQYF
TGTGCCAGCCGCTTAGGGATCTCCTACGAGCAGTACTTC
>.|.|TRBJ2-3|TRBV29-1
CSVVGEGGDTQYF
TGCAGCGTTGTAGGTGAGGGGGGAGATACGCAGTATTTT
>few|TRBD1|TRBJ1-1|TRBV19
CASSTTGGGTEAFF
TGTGCCAGTAGTACAACAGGGGGTGGGACTGAAGCTTTCTTT
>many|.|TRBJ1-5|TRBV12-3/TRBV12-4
CASSFGGESQPQHF
TGTGCCAGCAGTTTTGGCGGGGAGTCTCAGCCCCAGCATTTT
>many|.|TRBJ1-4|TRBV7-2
CASSLAVGNEKLFF
TGTGCCAGCAGCTTAGCGGTGGGTAATGAAAAACTGTTTTTT
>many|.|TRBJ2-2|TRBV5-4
CASTNDGTGELFF
TGTGCCAGTACCAATGACGGAACCGGGGAGCTGTTTTTT
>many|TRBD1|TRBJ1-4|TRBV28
CASSPLRTGEEKLFF
TGTGCCAGCAGTCCTCTCAGGACAGGGGAAGAAAAACTGTTTTTT
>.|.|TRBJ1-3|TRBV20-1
CSARDLQGSGNTIYF
TGCAGTGCTAGAGACCTACAGGGATCAGGAAACACCATATATTTT
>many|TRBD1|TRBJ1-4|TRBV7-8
CASSSRQGYEKLFF
TGTGCCAGCAGCTCCAGACAGGGTTACGAAAAACTGTTTTTT
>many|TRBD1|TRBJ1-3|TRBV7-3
CASSSTGSGNTIYF
TGTGCCAGCAGCTCGACAGGGTCTGGAAACACCATATATTTT
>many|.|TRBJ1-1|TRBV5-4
CASSSPGLKNTEAFF
TGTGCCAGCAGCTCCCCGGGACTTAAGAACACTGAAGCTTTCTTT
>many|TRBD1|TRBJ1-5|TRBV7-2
CASSLTGDSNQPQHF
TGTGCCAGCAGCTTAACAGGGGATAGCAATCAGCCCCAGCATTTT
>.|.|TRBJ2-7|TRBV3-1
CASGFTAQGREQYF
TGTGCCAGCGGGTTTACTGCCCAGGGTCGGGAGCAGTACTTC
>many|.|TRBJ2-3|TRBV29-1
CSAETGGTQYF
TGCAGCGCTGAAACCGGTGGTACGCAGTATTTT
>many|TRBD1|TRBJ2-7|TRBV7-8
CASTYRGSYEQYF
TGTGCCAGCACCTACAGGGGGTCCTACGAGCAGTACTTC
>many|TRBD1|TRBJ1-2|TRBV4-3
CASSQGLAGGHHGYTF
TGCGCCAGCAGCCAGGGATTAGCAGGGGGCCACCATGGCTACACCTTC
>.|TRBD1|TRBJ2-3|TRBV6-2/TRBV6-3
CASSSGQGVDTQYF
TGTGCCAGCAGTTCGGGACAGGGGGTAGATACGCAGTATTTT
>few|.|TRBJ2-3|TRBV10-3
CAIRRGDTQYF
TGTGCCATCCGGCGGGGAGATACGCAGTATTTT
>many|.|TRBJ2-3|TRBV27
CASSPSGVTSDTQYF
TGTGCCAGCAGTCCCAGTGGGGTGACCTCCGATACGCAGTATTTT
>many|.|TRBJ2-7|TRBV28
CASSLRGNEQYF
TGTGCCAGCAGTTTACGAGGGAACGAGCAGTACTTC
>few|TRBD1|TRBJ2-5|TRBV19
CASSTTGSRETQYF
TGTGCCAGTAGTACGACAGGGAGTAGGGAGACCCAGTACTTC
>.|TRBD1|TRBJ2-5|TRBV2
CASPRDRGRRETQYF
TGTGCCAGCCCGAGGGACAGGGGGCGCCGAGAGACCCAGTACTTC
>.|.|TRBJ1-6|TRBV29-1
CSVDTGDVDSPLHF
TGCAGCGTTGATACCGGGGATGTTGATTCACCCCTCCACTTT
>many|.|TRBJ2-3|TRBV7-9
CASSLSLGTDTQYF
TGTGCCAGCAGCTTGAGTCTCGGGACAGATACGCAGTATTTT
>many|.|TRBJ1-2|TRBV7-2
CASSPSRWGYTF
TGTGCCAGCAGCCCCTCTCGGTGGGGCTACACCTTC
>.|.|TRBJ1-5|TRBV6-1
CASRAGRNQPQHF
TGTGCCAGCAGAGCAGGGCGCAATCAGCCCCAGCATTTT
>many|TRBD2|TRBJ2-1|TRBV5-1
CASSLVPASGVEQFF
TGCGCCAGCAGCTTGGTTCCGGCTAGCGGGGTTGAGCAGTTCTTC
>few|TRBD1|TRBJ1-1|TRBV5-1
CASSGWGTGSNTEAFF
TGCGCCAGCAGCGGGTGGGGGACAGGGTCGAACACTGAAGCTTTCTTT
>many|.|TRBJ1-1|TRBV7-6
CASSLGAYTEAFF
TGTGCCAGCAGCTTAGGGGCCTACACTGAAGCTTTCTTT
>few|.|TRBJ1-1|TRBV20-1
CSAFPGLRTEAFF
TGCAGTGCTTTTCCCGGATTGAGGACTGAAGCTTTCTTT
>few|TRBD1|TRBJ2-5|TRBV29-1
CSVHRGQETQYF
TGCAGCGTCCACAGGGGACAAGAGACCCAGTACTTC
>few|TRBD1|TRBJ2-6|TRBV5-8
CASSLGVQGVWSSGANVLTF
TGTGCCAGCAGCTTGGGAGTACAGGGGGTTTGGAGCTCTGGGGCCAACGTCCTGACTTTC
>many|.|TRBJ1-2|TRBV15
CATSSPLVDGYTF
TGTGCCACCAGCAGTCCATTGGTGGATGGCTACACCTTC
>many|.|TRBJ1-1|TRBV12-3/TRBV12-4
CASSPNRVNTEAFF
TGTGCCAGCAGCCCCAACAGAGTGAACACTGAAGCTTTCTTT
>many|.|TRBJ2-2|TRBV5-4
CASSLDNTGELFF
TGTGCCAGCAGCTTGGATAACACCGGGGAGCTGTTTTTT
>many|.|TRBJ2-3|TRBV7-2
CASSPRRGPDTQYF
TGTGCCAGCAGCCCCCGACGAGGACCAGATACGCAGTATTTT
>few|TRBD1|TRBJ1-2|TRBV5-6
CASSLGQGRSYGYTF
TGTGCCAGCAGCCTTGGACAGGGGAGAAGCTATGGCTACACCTTC
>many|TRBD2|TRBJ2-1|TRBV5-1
CASSLVGGATYDEQFF
TGCGCCAGCAGCTTGGTCGGGGGGGCCACATACGATGAGCAGTTCTTC
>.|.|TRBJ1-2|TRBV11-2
CASRSARYRDYGYTF
TGTGCCAGCAGATCGGCGAGGTACAGAGATTATGGCTACACCTTC
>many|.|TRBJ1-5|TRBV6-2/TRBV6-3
CASSPDRLSNQPQHF
TGTGCCAGCAGTCCCGACAGACTTAGCAATCAGCCCCAGCATTTT
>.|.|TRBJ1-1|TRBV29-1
CSVAGTQGTEAFF
TGCAGCGTGGCCGGGACCCAGGGCACTGAAGCTTTCTTT